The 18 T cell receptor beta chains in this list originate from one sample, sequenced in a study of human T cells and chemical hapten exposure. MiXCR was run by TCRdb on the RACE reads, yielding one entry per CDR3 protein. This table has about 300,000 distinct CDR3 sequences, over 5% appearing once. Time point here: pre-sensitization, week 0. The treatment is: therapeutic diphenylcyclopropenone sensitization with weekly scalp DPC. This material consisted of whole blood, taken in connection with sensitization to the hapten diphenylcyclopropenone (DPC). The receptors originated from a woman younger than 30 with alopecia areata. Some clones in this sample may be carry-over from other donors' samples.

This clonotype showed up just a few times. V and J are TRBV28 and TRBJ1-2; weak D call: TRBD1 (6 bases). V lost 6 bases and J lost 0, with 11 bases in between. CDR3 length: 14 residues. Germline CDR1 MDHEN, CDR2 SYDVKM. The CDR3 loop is CASRGGGANYGYTF. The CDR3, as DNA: TGTGCCAGCAGGGGAGGGGGAGCTAACTATGGCTACACCTTC.

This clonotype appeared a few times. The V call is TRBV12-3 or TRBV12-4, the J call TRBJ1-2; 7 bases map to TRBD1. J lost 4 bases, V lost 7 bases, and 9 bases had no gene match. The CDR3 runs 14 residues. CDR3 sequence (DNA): TGTGCCAGCACCCAGGGGGGACCTTTCTATGGCTACACCTTC. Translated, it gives CASTQGGPFYGYTF.

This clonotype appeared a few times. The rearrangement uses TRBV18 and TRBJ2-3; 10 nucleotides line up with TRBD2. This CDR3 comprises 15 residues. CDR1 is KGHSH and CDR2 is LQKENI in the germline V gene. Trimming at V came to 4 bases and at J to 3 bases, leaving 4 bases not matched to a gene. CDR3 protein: CASSRPTSGTDTQYF. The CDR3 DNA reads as TGTGCCAGCTCACGGCCGACTAGCGGGACAGATACGCAGTATTTT. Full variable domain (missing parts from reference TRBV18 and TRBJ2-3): NAGVMQNPRHLVRRRGQEARLRCSPMKGHSHVYWYRQLPEEGLKFMVYLQKENIIDESGMPKERFSAEFPKEGPSILRIQQVVRGDSAAYFCASSRPTSGTDTQYFGPGTRLTVL.

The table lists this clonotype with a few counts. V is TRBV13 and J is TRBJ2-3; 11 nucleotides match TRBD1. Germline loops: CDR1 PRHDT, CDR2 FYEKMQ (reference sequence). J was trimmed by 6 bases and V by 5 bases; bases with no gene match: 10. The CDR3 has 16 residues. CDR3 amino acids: CASSARGTGGSDTQYF. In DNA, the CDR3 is TGTGCCAGCAGCGCTCGCGGGACAGGGGGTTCGGATACGCAGTATTTT.

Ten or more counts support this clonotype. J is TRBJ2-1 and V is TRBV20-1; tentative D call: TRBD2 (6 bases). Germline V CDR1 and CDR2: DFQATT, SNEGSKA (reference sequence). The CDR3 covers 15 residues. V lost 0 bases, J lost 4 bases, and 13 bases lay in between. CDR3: CSARDPGLPYNEQFF. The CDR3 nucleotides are TGCAGTGCTAGAGATCCAGGACTACCTTACAATGAGCAGTTCTTC.

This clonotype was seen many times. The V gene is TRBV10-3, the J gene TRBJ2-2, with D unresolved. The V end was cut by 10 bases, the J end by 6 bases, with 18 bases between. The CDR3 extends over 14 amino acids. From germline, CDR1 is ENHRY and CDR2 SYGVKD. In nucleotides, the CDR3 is TGTGCCACCACCGTGACGAGGCCCCCCGGGGAGCTGTTTTTT. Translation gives CATTVTRPPGELFF.

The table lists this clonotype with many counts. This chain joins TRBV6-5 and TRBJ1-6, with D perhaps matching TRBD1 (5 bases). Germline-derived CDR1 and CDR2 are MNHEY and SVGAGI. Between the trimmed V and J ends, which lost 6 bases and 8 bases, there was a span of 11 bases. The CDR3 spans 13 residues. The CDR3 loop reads CASSRSRDSPLHF. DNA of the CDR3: TGTGCCAGCAGCCGGTCCAGGGATTCACCCCTCCACTTT.

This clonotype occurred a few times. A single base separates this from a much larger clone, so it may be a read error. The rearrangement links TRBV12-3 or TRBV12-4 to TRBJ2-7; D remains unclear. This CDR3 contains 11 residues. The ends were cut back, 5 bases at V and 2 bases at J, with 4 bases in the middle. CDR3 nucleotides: TGTGCCAGCAGTCCCCCCTACGAGCAGTACTTC. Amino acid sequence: CASSPPYEQYF.

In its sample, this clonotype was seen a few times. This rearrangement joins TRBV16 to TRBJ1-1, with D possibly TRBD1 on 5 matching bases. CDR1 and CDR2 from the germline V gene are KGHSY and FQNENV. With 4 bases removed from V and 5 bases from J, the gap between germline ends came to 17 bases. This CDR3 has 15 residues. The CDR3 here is CASSLTTGSATEAFF. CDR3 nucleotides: TGTGCCAGCAGCCTAACTACAGGATCCGCAACTGAAGCTTTCTTT. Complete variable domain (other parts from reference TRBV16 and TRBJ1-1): GEEVAQTPKHLVRGEGQKAKLYCAPIKGHSYVFWYQQVLKNEFKFLISFQNENVFDETGMPKERFSAKCLPNSPCSLEIQATKLEDSAVYFCASSLTTGSATEAFFGQGTRLTVV.

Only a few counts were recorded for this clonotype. CDR3 DNA sequence: TGCGCCAGCAGCTTGGTATTAGGCAGACCGATCTACCCAGCCAAAAACATTCAGTACTTC. Encoded protein: CASSLVLGRPIYPAKNIQYF. The genes are TRBV5-1 and TRBJ2-4; D not resolved. This CDR3 is 20 amino acids long. V was shortened by 0 bases and J by 0 bases, with 22 bases between the two germline ends. In germline, CDR1 is SGHRS, CDR2 YFSETQ.

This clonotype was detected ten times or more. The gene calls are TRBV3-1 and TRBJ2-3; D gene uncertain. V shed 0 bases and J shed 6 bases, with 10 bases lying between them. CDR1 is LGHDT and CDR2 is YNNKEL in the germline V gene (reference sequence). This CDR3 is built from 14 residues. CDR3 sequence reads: CASSQEPSADTQYF. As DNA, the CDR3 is TGTGCCAGCAGCCAAGAACCTAGTGCGGATACGCAGTATTTT.

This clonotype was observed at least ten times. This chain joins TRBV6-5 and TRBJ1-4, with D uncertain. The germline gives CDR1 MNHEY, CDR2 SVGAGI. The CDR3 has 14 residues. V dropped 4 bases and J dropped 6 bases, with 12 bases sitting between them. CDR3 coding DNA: TGTGCCAGCAGTTCTGGGATGTCGGATGAAAAACTGTTTTTT. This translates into CASSSGMSDEKLFF.

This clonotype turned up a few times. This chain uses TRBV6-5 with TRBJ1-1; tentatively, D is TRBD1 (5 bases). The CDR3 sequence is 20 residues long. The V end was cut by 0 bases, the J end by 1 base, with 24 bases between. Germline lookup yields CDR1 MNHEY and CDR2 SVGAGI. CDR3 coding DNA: TGTGCCAGCAGTTACTCGATCGGAGAGACAGCCACACGAGAGAACACTGAAGCTTTCTTT. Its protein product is CASSYSIGETATRENTEAFF.

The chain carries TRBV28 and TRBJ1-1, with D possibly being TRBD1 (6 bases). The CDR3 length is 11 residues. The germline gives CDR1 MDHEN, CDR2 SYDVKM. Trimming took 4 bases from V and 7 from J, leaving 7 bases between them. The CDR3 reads CASSYRDEAFF. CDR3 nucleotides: TGTGCCAGCAGTTACAGGGATGAAGCTTTCTTT.

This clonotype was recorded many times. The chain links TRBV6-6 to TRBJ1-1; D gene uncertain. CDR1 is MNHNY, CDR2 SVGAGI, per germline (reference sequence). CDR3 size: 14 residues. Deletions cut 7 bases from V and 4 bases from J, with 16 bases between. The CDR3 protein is CASTPLRAVTEAFF. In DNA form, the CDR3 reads TGTGCCAGCACCCCCCTAAGGGCAGTCACTGAAGCTTTCTTT.

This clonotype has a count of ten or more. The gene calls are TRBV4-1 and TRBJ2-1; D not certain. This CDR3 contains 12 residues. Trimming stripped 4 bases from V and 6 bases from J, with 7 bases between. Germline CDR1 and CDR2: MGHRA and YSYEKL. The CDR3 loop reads CASSPAPNEQFF. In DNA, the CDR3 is TGCGCCAGCAGCCCAGCACCCAATGAGCAGTTCTTC.

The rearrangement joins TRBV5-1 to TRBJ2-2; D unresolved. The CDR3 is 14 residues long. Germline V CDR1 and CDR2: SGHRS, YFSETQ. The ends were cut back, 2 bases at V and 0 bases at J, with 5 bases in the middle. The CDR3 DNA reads TGCGCCAGCAGCTTAAGTACGAACACCGGGGAGCTGTTTTTT. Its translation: CASSLSTNTGELFF.

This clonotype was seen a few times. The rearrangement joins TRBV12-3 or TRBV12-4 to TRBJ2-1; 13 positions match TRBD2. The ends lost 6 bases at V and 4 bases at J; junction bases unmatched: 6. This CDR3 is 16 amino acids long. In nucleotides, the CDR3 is TGTGCCAGCAGCCCCGGACTAGCGGGGGATTACAATGAGCAGTTCTTC. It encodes CASSPGLAGDYNEQFF.